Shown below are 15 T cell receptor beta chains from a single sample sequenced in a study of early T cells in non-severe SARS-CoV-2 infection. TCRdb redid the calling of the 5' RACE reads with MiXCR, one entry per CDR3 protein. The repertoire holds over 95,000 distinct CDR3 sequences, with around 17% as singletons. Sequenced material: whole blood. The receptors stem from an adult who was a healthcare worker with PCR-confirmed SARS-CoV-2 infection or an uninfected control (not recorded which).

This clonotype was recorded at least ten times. In DNA, the CDR3 is TGTGCCAGCAGCCAAATCCAGAATGAAGCTTTCTTT. Protein: CASSQIQNEAFF. The V gene is TRBV3-1, the J gene TRBJ1-1; no reliable D call. Germline V lookup: CDR1 LGHDT, CDR2 YNNKEL (reference sequence). There are 12 residues in the CDR3. Trimming cost V 2 bases and J 7 bases, with 8 bases left between them.

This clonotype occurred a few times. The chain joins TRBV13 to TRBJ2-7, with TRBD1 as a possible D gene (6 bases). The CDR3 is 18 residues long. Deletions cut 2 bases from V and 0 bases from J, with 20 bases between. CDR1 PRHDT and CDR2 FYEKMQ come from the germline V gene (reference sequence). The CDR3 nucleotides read TGTGCCAGCAGCTTACCGACAGGTCTGGGGGAACCCTCCTACGAGCAGTACTTC. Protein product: CASSLPTGLGEPSYEQYF.

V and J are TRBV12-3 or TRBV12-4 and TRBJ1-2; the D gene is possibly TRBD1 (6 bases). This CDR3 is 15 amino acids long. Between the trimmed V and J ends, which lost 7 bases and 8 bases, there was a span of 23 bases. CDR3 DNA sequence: TGTGCCAGCACCCCTCGGAGACCAGGGGCTGGGGGCTACACCTTC. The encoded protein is CASTPRRPGAGGYTF.

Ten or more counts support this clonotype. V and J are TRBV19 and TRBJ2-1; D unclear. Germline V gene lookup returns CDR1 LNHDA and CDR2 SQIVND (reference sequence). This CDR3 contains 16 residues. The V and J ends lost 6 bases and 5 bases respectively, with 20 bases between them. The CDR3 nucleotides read TGTGCCAGTAGGACCTTAGTAGCTTCGACCCACAATGAGCAGTTCTTC. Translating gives CASRTLVASTHNEQFF.

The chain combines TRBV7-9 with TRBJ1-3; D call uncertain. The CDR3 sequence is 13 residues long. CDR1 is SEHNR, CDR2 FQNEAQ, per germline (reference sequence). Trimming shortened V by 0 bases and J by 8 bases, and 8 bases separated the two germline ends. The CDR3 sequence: CASSLAGGDTIYF. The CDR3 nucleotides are TGTGCCAGCAGCTTAGCAGGAGGCGACACCATATATTTT.

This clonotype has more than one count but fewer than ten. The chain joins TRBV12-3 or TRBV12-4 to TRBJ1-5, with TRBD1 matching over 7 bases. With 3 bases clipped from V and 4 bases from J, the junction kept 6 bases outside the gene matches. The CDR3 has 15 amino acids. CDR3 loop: CASSLRDSLNQPQHF. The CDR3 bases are TGTGCCAGCAGTTTGCGGGACAGCCTTAATCAGCCCCAGCATTTT.

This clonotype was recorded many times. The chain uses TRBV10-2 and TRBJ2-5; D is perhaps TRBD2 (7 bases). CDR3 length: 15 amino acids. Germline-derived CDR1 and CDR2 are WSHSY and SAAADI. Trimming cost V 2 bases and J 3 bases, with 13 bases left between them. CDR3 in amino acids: CASSEGGDNEETQYF. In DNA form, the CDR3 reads TGCGCCAGCAGTGAGGGGGGGGACAACGAAGAGACCCAGTACTTC.

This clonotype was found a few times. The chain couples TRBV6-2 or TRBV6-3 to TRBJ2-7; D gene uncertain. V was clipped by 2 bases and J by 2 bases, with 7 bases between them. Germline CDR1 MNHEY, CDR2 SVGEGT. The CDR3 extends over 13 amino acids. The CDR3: CASSYRPPYEQYF. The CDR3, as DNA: TGTGCCAGCAGTTACCGCCCGCCCTACGAGCAGTACTTC.

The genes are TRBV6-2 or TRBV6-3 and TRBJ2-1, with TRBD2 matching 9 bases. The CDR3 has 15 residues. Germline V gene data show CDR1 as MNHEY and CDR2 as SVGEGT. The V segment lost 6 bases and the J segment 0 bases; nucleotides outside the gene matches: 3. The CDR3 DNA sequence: TGTGCCAGCAGAAGACTAGCGGACTCCTACAATGAGCAGTTCTTC. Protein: CASRRLADSYNEQFF.

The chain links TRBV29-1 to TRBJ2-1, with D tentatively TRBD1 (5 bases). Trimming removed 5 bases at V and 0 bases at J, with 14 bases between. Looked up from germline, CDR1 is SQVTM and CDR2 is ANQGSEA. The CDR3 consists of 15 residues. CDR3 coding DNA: TGCAGCGTTTTAGGGGCCCGAAGCTCCTACAATGAGCAGTTCTTC. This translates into CSVLGARSSYNEQFF.

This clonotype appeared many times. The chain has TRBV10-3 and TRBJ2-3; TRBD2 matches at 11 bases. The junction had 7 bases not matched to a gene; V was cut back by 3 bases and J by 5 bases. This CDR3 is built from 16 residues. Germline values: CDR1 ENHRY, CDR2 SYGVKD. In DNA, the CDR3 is TGTGCCATCAGTGATTCTAGCGGGAGGTCGGGAGATACGCAGTATTTT. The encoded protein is CAISDSSGRSGDTQYF.

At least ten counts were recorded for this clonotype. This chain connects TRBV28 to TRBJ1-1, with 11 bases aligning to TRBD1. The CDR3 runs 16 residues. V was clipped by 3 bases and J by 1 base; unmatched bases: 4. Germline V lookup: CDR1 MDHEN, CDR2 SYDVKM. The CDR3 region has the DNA TGTGCCAGCAGTTTGATTGGACAGGGGGCGAACACTGAAGCTTTCTTT. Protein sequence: CASSLIGQGANTEAFF.

This CDR3 is CASLNGQVANTGELFF. CDR3 DNA sequence: TGTGCCAGCTTGAACGGACAGGTAGCGAACACCGGGGAGCTGTTTTTT. V gene TRBV2 combines with J gene TRBJ2-2; TRBD1 agrees at 7 bases. The CDR3 is 16 amino acids. Germline CDR1 SNHLY, CDR2 FYNNEI. Germline trimming cut 8 bases from V and 0 bases from J; bases unmatched to any gene: 9.

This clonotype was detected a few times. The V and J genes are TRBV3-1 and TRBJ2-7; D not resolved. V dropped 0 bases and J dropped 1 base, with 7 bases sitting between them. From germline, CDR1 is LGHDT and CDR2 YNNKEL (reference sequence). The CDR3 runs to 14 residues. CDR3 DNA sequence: TGTGCCAGCAGCCAAGATAGGGTGTCCTACGAGCAGTACTTC. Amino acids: CASSQDRVSYEQYF.

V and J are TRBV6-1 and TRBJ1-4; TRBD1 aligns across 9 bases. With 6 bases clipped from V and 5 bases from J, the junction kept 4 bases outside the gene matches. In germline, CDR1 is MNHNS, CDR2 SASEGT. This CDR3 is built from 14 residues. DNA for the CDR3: TGTGCCAGCAGCGTGGGACAGGGAAATGAAAAACTGTTTTTT. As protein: CASSVGQGNEKLFF.